The sample holds a few counts of the clone carrying this TCR beta chain. Its specificity is unknown. The sample comes from a study of identical twins. A universal primer site was added by template switching, and unique molecular identifiers were carried by the cDNA. Via MiXCR, TCRdb re-called the 5' RACE reads, giving one row per CDR3 protein. The sample lists some 260,000 distinct CDR3 sequences, 11% to 15% occurring once. The CDR3 is made up of 13 amino acids. The V end was cut by 5 bases, the J end by 8 bases, with 15 bases between. Germline V gene data show CDR1 as WSHSY and CDR2 as SAAADI. Whole-study results and caveats: Out-of-frame TCR alpha sharing in monozygotic twins exceeded recombination model predictions.

The sequenced material came from memory (CD45RO+) T cells sorted from blood. The rearrangement links TRBV10-2 to TRBJ1-2, with D perhaps TRBD1 (5 bases). This receptor was identified in a woman aged 18-29 years in good health. The CDR3 region is CASSLLREVGYTF. DNA of the CDR3: TGCGCCAGCAGTTTACTCAGGGAGGTCGGCTACACCTTC.